This entry features one T cell receptor beta chain sequence. As yet, its antigen is unknown. No conserved phenylalanine or tryptophan is present at the end of the CDR3, so a read error is the likely explanation. Co-extracted RNA and DNA came from roughly 20-30 mg of unsorted bulk tissue. The germline CDR1 and CDR2 sequences are MGHRA and YSYEKL. CDR3 size: 15 residues. Trimming shortened V by 0 bases and J by 0 bases, and 8 bases separated the two germline ends. This specimen belongs to a study of tumor-infiltrating lymphocytes in primary liver carcinoma. Study-wide results and caveats: It was observed that only about 8-24% of the top clones appeared in every one of the five tumor regions.

TCR beta cDNA came from 400 to 500 ng total RNA, primed with a constant-region primer. Investigators got TCR beta libraries out of three nested multiplex PCR rounds, done with slightly modified ARM-PCR. Amplification in the first two PCR rounds was performed using TRBV1-TRBV30 forward primers and a C-beta reverse primer for 9 to 11 cycles each. TCRdb re-called the multiplex PCR reads through MiXCR, storing one row per CDR3 protein. The table records about 78,000 distinct CDR3 sequences, roughly 69% of them present only once. The rearrangement uses TRBV4-1 and TRBJ1-1, with D unresolved. This sequence was found in a man aged 35-49 years with primary liver carcinoma and hepatitis B virus infection. The specimen was liver tumor tissue from sampling region 4. The sample's subset: tumor region T4, right-lateral pole. CDR3: CASSQDLNMNTEAFL. CDR3 nucleotide sequence: TGCGCCAGCAGCCAAGACCTTAATATGAACACTGAAGCTTTCCTT.